What follows are 32 T cell receptor beta chains derived from one specimen sequenced in a study of long-term antiretroviral therapy in people with HIV. Survey level was the resolution at which the v3.0 immunoSEQ assay ran. Assay: immunoSEQ multiplex PCR; the TCRdb copy retains only in-frame clones and omits some. The sample lists about 39,000 clones; over 70% were seen once. The source material was unsorted PBMCs, sampled 0.6 years after starting antiretroviral therapy. The receptors were gathered from a young man with HIV.

This rearrangement joins TRBV28 to TRBJ2-7, with TRBD2 matching 12 bases. The CDR3 totals 14 residues. CDR1 is MDHEN, CDR2 SYDVKM, per germline. The trim removed 4 bases at V and 4 bases at J, leaving 2 bases unmatched. CDR3 nucleotides: TGTGCCAGCAGTTCTAGCGGGAGGGGGTACGAGCAGTACTTC. Its protein is CASSSSGRGYEQYF.

V gene TRBV14 combines with J gene TRBJ2-2, with D uncertain. Between the trimmed V and J ends, which lost 4 bases and 0 bases, there was a span of 18 bases. Germline CDR1 is SGHDN and CDR2 is FVKESK. The CDR3 runs to 18 residues. The CDR3 nucleotides read TGTGCCAGCAGCCCGCATCGCCTGACTGCCACGAACACCGGGGAGCTGTTTTTT. Translation: CASSPHRLTATNTGELFF.

This clone was observed once. The chain combines TRBV6-1 with TRBJ2-1; the match to TRBD2 covers 10 bases. The CDR3 contains 17 residues. V gave up 3 bases and J gave up 8 bases; unmatched junction bases: 13. Germline CDR1 and CDR2: MNHNS and SASEGT. CDR3 sequence reads: CASSEATGTSVYDEQFF. Here the CDR3 DNA reads TGTGCCAGCAGTGAGGCCACCGGGACTAGCGTGTATGATGAGCAGTTCTTC.

V is TRBV15 and J is TRBJ1-5; a possible D gene is TRBD1 (5 bases). The CDR3 extends over 15 amino acids. V lost 3 bases to trimming and J lost 0 bases, with 9 bases between them. Germline loops: CDR1 LNHNV, CDR2 YYDKDF (reference sequence). This CDR3 reads CATSSLQDSNQPQHF. The CDR3 bases are TGTGCCACCAGCAGCTTACAGGATAGCAATCAGCCCCAGCATTTT.

The V gene is TRBV27, the J gene TRBJ2-5; D unclear. The CDR3 loop spans 14 amino acids. The germline V and J ends were trimmed by 5 bases and 4 bases, with 14 bases remaining between them. Germline V gene lookup returns CDR1 MNHEY and CDR2 SMNVEV (reference sequence). CDR3: CASSPPGHPETQYF. In DNA form, the CDR3 reads TGTGCCAGCAGTCCCCCGGGCCACCCAGAGACCCAGTACTTC.

V usage is TRBV7-8 and J usage is TRBJ2-7; 8 bases agree with TRBD2. V was clipped by 6 bases and J by 4 bases; unmatched bases: 14. The CDR3 extends over 16 amino acids. Germline CDR1 and CDR2: SGHVS and FQNEAQ. CDR3 coding DNA: TGTGCCAGCAGGGAGCGGGGGCAGGCCCCCCCTTACGAGCAGTACTTC. Its translation is CASRERGQAPPYEQYF.

J is TRBJ1-5 and V is TRBV19; 11 bases map to TRBD1. The V and J ends lost 4 bases and 0 bases, in that order; junction bases with no gene match: 5. This CDR3 contains 17 residues. Germline assignment: CDR1 LNHDA and CDR2 SQIVND (reference sequence). The CDR3 nucleotides are TGTGCCAGTAGTAGCCGGACAGGGGGCAATAGCAATCAGCCCCAGCATTTT. As protein: CASSSRTGGNSNQPQHF.

V usage is TRBV5-1 and J usage is TRBJ2-7; D is possibly TRBD1 (6 bases). This CDR3 is built from 17 residues. V lost 0 bases and J 0 bases, leaving 16 bases between the germline ends. CDR1 is SGHRS, CDR2 YFSETQ, per germline. The CDR3 here is CASSLGGAGASSYEQYF. As DNA, the CDR3 is TGCGCCAGCAGCTTGGGTGGAGCAGGGGCAAGCTCCTACGAGCAGTACTTC.

The V call is TRBV7-2, the J call TRBJ2-1; TRBD1 or TRBD2 may be the D gene (5 bases each). The CDR3 length is 15 residues. V dropped 5 bases and J dropped 9 bases, with 20 bases sitting between them. The V gene's germline CDR1 is SGHTA and CDR2 FQGNSA. The CDR3 bases are TGTGCCAGCAGCCCCACTGGGAGCTTTGGGGGTGAGCAGTTCTTC. Protein: CASSPTGSFGGEQFF.

V is TRBV30 and J is TRBJ1-3; D is undetermined. The germline V and J ends were trimmed by 0 bases and 0 bases, with 6 bases remaining between them. This CDR3 comprises 14 residues. Per germline, CDR1 GTSNPN and CDR2 SVGIG (reference sequence). The CDR3 reads CAWSVDSSGNTIYF. The CDR3 DNA reads TGTGCCTGGAGTGTGGATTCCTCTGGAAACACCATATATTTT.

The gene calls are TRBV7-9 and TRBJ2-1; TRBD1 matches 8 bases. The ends lost 5 bases at V and 8 bases at J; junction bases unmatched: 11. Looked up from germline, CDR1 is SEHNR and CDR2 is FQNEAQ (reference sequence). The CDR3 covers 15 residues. The CDR3 DNA reads TGTGCCAGCAGCACCCGGGCGACAGGGGAATATGAGCAGTTCTTC. Its protein product is CASSTRATGEYEQFF.

This rearrangement joins TRBV2 to TRBJ2-6; D perhaps matches TRBD2 (5 bases). There are 16 residues in the CDR3. Germline values: CDR1 SNHLY, CDR2 FYNNEI. Trimming took off 3 bases at V and 0 bases at J, with 9 bases between the two ends. The CDR3 loop reads CASSDRGLSGANVLTF. The CDR3 DNA follows: TGTGCCAGCAGTGATCGCGGACTCTCTGGGGCCAACGTCCTGACTTTC.

This clone was picked up one time. The chain has TRBV9 and TRBJ2-3, with 11 bases lining up with TRBD2. The germline gives CDR1 SGDLS, CDR2 YYNGEE. The CDR3 totals 15 residues. The V gene end was trimmed by 2 bases and the J gene end by 3 bases; junction bases not matched to a gene: 2. The DNA for the CDR3 is TGTGCCAGCAGCGTGGGACTAGCGGTAACAGATACGCAGTATTTT. Translation gives CASSVGLAVTDTQYF. Together with reference TRBV9 and TRBJ2-3, the CDR3 gives the full variable domain: DSGVTQTPKHLITATGQRVTLRCSPRSGDLSVYWYQQSLDQGLQFLIQYYNGEERAKGNILERFSAQQFPDLHSELNLSSLELGDSALYFCASSVGLAVTDTQYFGPGTRLTVL.

This clone was picked up a small number of times. The J gene is TRBJ2-7, the V gene TRBV6-6; the D gene could be TRBD1 or TRBD2 (5 bases each). The CDR3 covers 16 residues. Per the germline V gene, CDR1 is MNHNY and CDR2 is SVGAGI (reference sequence). V was trimmed by 4 bases and J by 6 bases, leaving 22 bases between them. The CDR3 spells CASSSIQGTPHGEQYF. CDR3 nucleotide sequence: TGTGCCAGCAGTTCCATTCAAGGGACGCCACACGGCGAGCAGTACTTC.

V is TRBV19 and J is TRBJ1-5, with D unclear. Germline CDR1 reads LNHDA; CDR2 reads SQIVND (reference sequence). The CDR3 is made up of 13 amino acids. The germline V and J ends were trimmed by 4 bases and 1 base, with 5 bases remaining between them. This CDR3 is CASSKLSNQPQHF. CDR3 coding DNA: TGTGCCAGTAGTAAGTTAAGCAATCAGCCCCAGCATTTT.

This clone has just one count. The chain couples TRBV5-1 to TRBJ2-1; TRBD2 matches at 12 bases. V lost 2 bases and J lost 4; bases outside the gene matches: 7. Germline V gene data show CDR1 as SGHRS and CDR2 as YFSETQ. The CDR3 is 17 amino acids. The CDR3 loop reads CASSLTGLAGLYNEQFF. The CDR3 DNA reads TGCGCCAGCAGCTTAACCGGACTAGCGGGACTTTACAATGAGCAGTTCTTC.

The gene calls are TRBV6-6 and TRBJ1-2; 9 nucleotides line up with TRBD1. The CDR3 covers 14 residues. Looked up from germline, CDR1 is MNHNY and CDR2 is SVGAGI (reference sequence). The V and J ends lost 6 bases and 7 bases, in that order; junction bases with no gene match: 9. The CDR3 region is CASSPGTGYSGYTF. As DNA, the CDR3 is TGTGCCAGCAGCCCCGGGACAGGGTATTCTGGCTACACCTTC.

Only a few counts were recorded for this clone. V and J are TRBV10-3 and TRBJ1-5, with a weak D call TRBD1 (6 bases). V lost 6 bases, J lost 0 bases, and 12 bases lay in between. CDR1 and CDR2 from the germline V gene are ENHRY and SYGVKD. The CDR3 runs 15 residues. CDR3 residues: CAISPGQNSNQPQHF. The CDR3 DNA reads as TGTGCCATCAGCCCCGGACAGAATAGCAATCAGCCCCAGCATTTT.

The CDR3 is CASSSWTAGTEAFF. CDR3 in DNA: TGTGCCAGCAGCTCCTGGACGGCTGGCACTGAAGCTTTCTTT. The V call is TRBV5-5, the J call TRBJ1-1; D unresolved. The CDR3 length is 14 residues. Germline CDR1 and CDR2: SGHKS and YYEKEE (reference sequence). V was shortened by 3 bases and J by 4 bases, with 13 bases between the two germline ends.

The chain links TRBV9 to TRBJ2-1, with 11 bases matching TRBD2. Germline V gene data show CDR1 as SGDLS and CDR2 as YYNGEE. V dropped 1 base and J dropped 2; count of bases not matched to a gene: 11. This CDR3 contains 19 residues. The CDR3 DNA follows: TGTGCCAGCAGCGTAAAAGGGGGGGGGACTAGCGGACCCTACAATGAGCAGTTCTTC. Residues: CASSVKGGGTSGPYNEQFF. Full variable domain (missing parts from reference TRBV9 and TRBJ2-1): DSGVTQTPKHLITATGQRVTLRCSPRSGDLSVYWYQQSLDQGLQFLIQYYNGEERAKGNILERFSAQQFPDLHSELNLSSLELGDSALYFCASSVKGGGTSGPYNEQFFGPGTRLTVL.

This clone was seen only a few times. At one of its ends the junction is not consistent with the germline gene, which may arise from a read error. The chain recombines TRBV2 with TRBJ1-3; D is ambiguous. The CDR3 extends over 11 amino acids. Germline V gene data show CDR1 as SNHLY and CDR2 as FYNNEI. The CDR3, as DNA: TGTGCCAGCAGTAACTCCGATAGGGTCCATTTT. It yields the protein CASSNSDRVHF.

J is TRBJ1-1 and V is TRBV27; perhaps TRBD1 as D (5 bases). CDR1 is MNHEY and CDR2 is SMNVEV in the germline V gene (reference sequence). There are 13 residues in the CDR3. Trimming took off 7 bases at V and 2 bases at J, with 11 bases between the two ends. The CDR3 is CASMPDRNTEAFF. CDR3 coding DNA: TGTGCCAGCATGCCAGACAGAAACACTGAAGCTTTCTTT.

This sequence joins TRBV28 and TRBJ2-7, with no clear D. The germline V gene has CDR1 MDHEN and CDR2 SYDVKM. V was clipped by 2 bases and J by 7 bases, with 12 bases between them. The CDR3 is 13 amino acids. CDR3 in DNA: TGTGCCAGCAGTTTACGACATCCTAGAGAGCAGTACTTC. It yields the protein CASSLRHPREQYF.

A single count supports this clone. The rearrangement joins TRBV15 to TRBJ1-2, with D possibly TRBD1 on 6 matching bases. This CDR3 region has 15 residues. Looked up from germline, CDR1 is LNHNV and CDR2 is YYDKDF (reference sequence). Trimming removed 1 base from V and 4 bases from J, with 13 bases in between. The CDR3 DNA sequence: TGTGCCACCAGCAGAGCACAGGACAGCTTCTATGGCTACACCTTC. Protein sequence: CATSRAQDSFYGYTF.

This rearrangement joins TRBV28 to TRBJ2-7; tentative D call: TRBD2 (5 bases). The CDR3 spans 17 residues. Germline CDR1 and CDR2: MDHEN and SYDVKM. The V gene lost 3 bases and the J gene lost 1 base, with 19 bases spanning the gap. The CDR3 DNA sequence: TGTGCCAGCAGTTTTGGATTTGTGGAGAGGGCTTCCTACGAGCAGTACTTC. Its protein product is CASSFGFVERASYEQYF. Together with reference TRBV28 and TRBJ2-7, the CDR3 gives the full variable domain: DVKVTQSSRYLVKRTGEKVFLECVQDMDHENMFWYRQDPGLGLRLIYFSYDVKMKEKGDIPEGYSVSREKKERFSLILESASTNQTSMYLCASSFGFVERASYEQYFGPGTRLTVT.

In the case of this clone: At one boundary the junction diverges from the germline segment, which might be a read error. V is TRBV7-7 and J is TRBJ2-1; 7 nucleotides line up with TRBD1. In germline, CDR1 is SSHAT, CDR2 FNYEAQ (reference sequence). CDR3 length: 13 amino acids. The CDR3 bases are TGTGCTAGCAGCCCCAACAGGGGTGGTGAGCAGTTCTTC. Protein product: CASSPNRGGEQFF.

This rearrangement joins TRBV19 to TRBJ2-2, with 10 bases aligning to TRBD2. CDR3 size: 17 residues. V lost 1 base, J lost 6 bases, and 8 bases stayed unmatched. Germline CDR1 reads LNHDA; CDR2 reads SQIVND (reference sequence). Here the CDR3 reads CASSIGGSGRSSGELFF. CDR3 bases: TGTGCCAGTAGTATAGGAGGTAGCGGGAGGTCCTCCGGGGAGCTGTTTTTT. The full variable domain, rest sourced from reference TRBV19 and TRBJ2-2, is DGGITQSPKYLFRKEGQNVTLSCEQNLNHDAMYWYRQDPGQGLRLIYYSQIVNDFQKGDIAEGYSVSREKKESFPLTVTSAQKNPTAFYLCASSIGGSGRSSGELFFGEGSRLTVL.

This clone is a singleton in its sample. The chain joins TRBV25-1 to TRBJ2-5; 12 nucleotides match TRBD1. Germline assignment: CDR1 MGHDK and CDR2 SYGVNS. V lost 5 bases, J lost 4 bases, and 5 bases stayed unmatched. The CDR3 runs to 15 residues. The CDR3 loop reads CASSLGDRGRETQYF. In DNA, the CDR3 is TGTGCCAGCAGTTTGGGGGACAGGGGGCGAGAGACCCAGTACTTC.

This clone has just a few counts. The gene calls are TRBV7-2 and TRBJ2-2; 7 bases fit TRBD1. The trim removed 3 bases at V and 1 base at J, leaving 2 bases unmatched. CDR3 length: 15 amino acids. Germline CDR1 SGHTA, CDR2 FQGNSA. CDR3 sequence (DNA): TGTGCCAGCAGCTTCGACAGGGAGAACACCGGGGAGCTGTTTTTT. It translates to CASSFDRENTGELFF.

The V and J genes are TRBV27 and TRBJ1-5; D gene uncertain. Trimming cost V 5 bases and J 9 bases, with 17 bases left between them. The V gene's germline CDR1 is MNHEY and CDR2 SMNVEV (reference sequence). This CDR3 is 14 amino acids long. This CDR3 is CASSPTLGVGPQHF. DNA for the CDR3: TGTGCCAGCAGTCCTACTCTCGGAGTGGGGCCCCAGCATTTT.

This clone was detected only once. J is TRBJ2-3 and V is TRBV7-3; D not certain. V was pared by 5 bases and J by 6 bases, with 9 bases between. The CDR3 spans 12 residues. Per germline, CDR1 SGHTA and CDR2 FQGTGA. The CDR3 region is CASSTMSDTQYF. The CDR3 DNA reads TGTGCCAGCAGCACAATGTCGGATACGCAGTATTTT. The full variable domain, rest sourced from reference TRBV7-3 and TRBJ2-3, is GAGVSQTPSNKVTEKGKYVELRCDPISGHTALYWYRQSLGQGPEFLIYFQGTGAADDSGLPNDRFFAVRPEGSVSTLKIQRTERGDSAVYLCASSTMSDTQYFGPGTRLTVL.

This clone was recorded a few times. The chain carries TRBV30 and TRBJ2-5, with unresolved D. V was trimmed by 5 bases and J by 4 bases, leaving 8 bases between them. Germline CDR1 GTSNPN, CDR2 SVGIG (reference sequence). The CDR3 loop spans 11 amino acids. The CDR3 loop reads CAWGPSETQYF. DNA of the CDR3: TGTGCCTGGGGCCCTTCAGAGACCCAGTACTTC. Full variable domain (missing parts from reference TRBV30 and TRBJ2-5): SQTIHQWPATLVQPVGSPLSLECTVEGTSNPNLYWYRQAAGRGLQLLFYSVGIGQISSEVPQNLSASRPQDRQFILSSKKLLLSDSGFYLCAWGPSETQYFGPGTRLLVL.